The rows below give T cell receptor beta chains drawn from one sample of a study of T cell repertoires in cytomegalovirus infection. These receptors lack a known antigen. TCRdb passed the reads through MiXCR, listing each CDR3 protein once. This sample carries approximately 300,000 distinct CDR3 sequences, 25% of them seen once, and the ten largest clones take 13%. The source was cultured PBMCs, collected from culture after CMV antigen stimulation. The receptor set was obtained from a human donor in good health (CMV status not recorded). Some clones in this sample may be carry-over from other donors' samples. CDR3s include the opening cysteine and the closing phenylalanine or tryptophan. D genes are given only for firm matches. Clone size, where shown, is once, few, many, or a class for clones that have expanded.

v_gene: TRBV7-9
d_gene: TRBD2
abundance: .
j_gene: TRBJ2-1
CDR3nt: TGTGCCAGCAGCTACGGACTAGCCGGAAACAATGAGCAGTTCTTC
CDR3aa: CASSYGLAGNNEQFF

v_gene: TRBV20-1
d_gene: .
abundance: .
j_gene: TRBJ1-4
CDR3nt: TGCAGTGCTAGAGCGGCGGGGTCAACTAATGAAAAACTGTTTTTT
CDR3aa: CSARAAGSTNEKLFF

v_gene: TRBV4-2
d_gene: TRBD2
abundance: many
j_gene: TRBJ2-1
CDR3nt: TGTGCCAGCAGCCAAGGGAGCGGGGCGAGCTCCTACAATGAGCAGTTCTTC
CDR3aa: CASSQGSGASSYNEQFF

v_gene: TRBV6-1
d_gene: .
abundance: .
j_gene: TRBJ1-2
CDR3nt: TGTGCCAGCGGACGGGGACCCAACTATGGCTACACCTTC
CDR3aa: CASGRGPNYGYTF

v_gene: TRBV15
d_gene: .
abundance: .
j_gene: TRBJ2-5
CDR3nt: TGTGCCACCAGCAGAAGTGGAGAGACCCAGTACTTC
CDR3aa: CATSRSGETQYF

v_gene: TRBV7-9
d_gene: .
abundance: few
j_gene: TRBJ2-1
CDR3nt: TGTGCCAGCAGCTTAGAGAGTGAGCAGTTCTTC
CDR3aa: CASSLESEQFF

v_gene: TRBV7-2
d_gene: .
abundance: many
j_gene: TRBJ2-3
CDR3nt: TGTGCCAGCAGCTTTTACTACACAGATACGCAGTATTTT
CDR3aa: CASSFYYTDTQYF

v_gene: TRBV7-2
d_gene: TRBD1
abundance: many
j_gene: TRBJ1-1
CDR3nt: TGTGCCAGCAGCTTAGCCCCGACAGGGGTAAGAAACACTGAAGCTTTCTTT
CDR3aa: CASSLAPTGVRNTEAFF

v_gene: TRBV7-2
d_gene: TRBD2
abundance: many
j_gene: TRBJ2-3
CDR3nt: TGTGCCAGCAGCTTAGCCGGCGGGAGGTTCACAGATACGCAGTATTTT
CDR3aa: CASSLAGGRFTDTQYF

v_gene: TRBV10-3
d_gene: .
abundance: few
j_gene: TRBJ2-3
CDR3nt: TGTGCCATCAACGCGGACAAAACCACAGATACGCAGTATTTT
CDR3aa: CAINADKTTDTQYF